This is a list of T cell receptor beta chains from one sample in a study of blood T cell repertoires in COVID-19. Assay: immunoSEQ multiplex PCR; the TCRdb copy retains only in-frame clones and omits some. The data show about 250,000 clones, with just over 85% seen just once and less than 20% held by the top ten. The sample was PBMCs or T cells enriched from blood (not recorded which). These receptors were collected from a man in his late teens or twenties who had recovered from COVID-19. Each CDR3 is given with its conserved first and last residue. The order of the fields is clone size, D gene, V gene, J gene, CDR3 DNA, CDR3 protein. A D gene is named only where the DNA matches it firmly. Expanded clones get a size class; other rows say once, few or many, or leave the size out.

NA	TRBD2	TRBV4-1	TRBJ2-2	TGCGCCAGCAGCCAGGGGCTAGCGGGAGGGCCGGCCGGGGAGCTGTTTTTT	CASSQGLAGGPAGELFF
once	NA	TRBV10-3	TRBJ2-5	TGTGCCATCTCCCCGGAACTAGCCGGAGAGACCCAGTACTTC	CAISPELAGETQYF
NA	TRBD1	TRBV10-3	TRBJ1-6	TGTGCCACCTCCGGACAGGGAGGTAATTCACCCCTCCACTTT	CATSGQGGNSPLHF
once	TRBD1	TRBV19	TRBJ1-1	TGTGCCAGTTCCCTCACCTGGACAGGAAACACTGAAGCTTTCTTT	CASSLTWTGNTEAFF
NA	TRBD1	TRBV6-1	TRBJ1-1	TGTGCCAGCAGTGACCCAGGGGGCCCTGAAGCTTTCTTT	CASSDPGGPEAFF
NA	TRBD2	TRBV7-9	TRBJ2-1	TGTGCCAGCAGCTTACAGCGGGGACCCTACAATGAGCAGTTCTTC	CASSLQRGPYNEQFF
NA	TRBD2	TRBV5-4	TRBJ2-3	TGTGCCAGCAGCTTACCACTCGGGGGGAGACGCACAGATACGCAGTATTTT	CASSLPLGGRRTDTQYF
NA	NA	TRBV5-1	TRBJ2-1	TGCGCCAGCAGCTTGGTCGCGCACAATGAGCAGTTCTTC	CASSLVAHNEQFF
NA	TRBD1	TRBV7-2	TRBJ2-1	TGTGCCAGCAGCGAGGACAGGGGAAGGAATGAGCAGTTCTTC	CASSEDRGRNEQFF
NA	NA	TRBV12-3/TRBV12-4	TRBJ1-5	TGTGCCAGCAGTTTAGGTCAGGGGACCCAGCATTTT	CASSLGQGTQHF
NA	TRBD2	TRBV9	TRBJ2-3	TGTGCCAGCAACGAGCGGGACACAGATACGCAGTATTTT	CASNERDTDTQYF
NA	NA	TRBV7-9	TRBJ2-3	TGTGCCAGCAGCTCCGGGGGACGGAGCACAGATACGCAGTATTTT	CASSSGGRSTDTQYF
NA	TRBD1	TRBV28	TRBJ1-2	TGTGCCAGCAGCCGGAGGACAGGGGGAAGCTATGGCTACACCTTC	CASSRRTGGSYGYTF
NA	TRBD1	TRBV6-1	TRBJ1-2	TGTGCCAGCAGTGAACCGGGACAGGGGATCGGCTACACCTTC	CASSEPGQGIGYTF
NA	NA	TRBV6-1	TRBJ1-5	TGTGCCAGCAGTGAATGGGGGGGCCAGCCCCAGCATTTT	CASSEWGGQPQHF